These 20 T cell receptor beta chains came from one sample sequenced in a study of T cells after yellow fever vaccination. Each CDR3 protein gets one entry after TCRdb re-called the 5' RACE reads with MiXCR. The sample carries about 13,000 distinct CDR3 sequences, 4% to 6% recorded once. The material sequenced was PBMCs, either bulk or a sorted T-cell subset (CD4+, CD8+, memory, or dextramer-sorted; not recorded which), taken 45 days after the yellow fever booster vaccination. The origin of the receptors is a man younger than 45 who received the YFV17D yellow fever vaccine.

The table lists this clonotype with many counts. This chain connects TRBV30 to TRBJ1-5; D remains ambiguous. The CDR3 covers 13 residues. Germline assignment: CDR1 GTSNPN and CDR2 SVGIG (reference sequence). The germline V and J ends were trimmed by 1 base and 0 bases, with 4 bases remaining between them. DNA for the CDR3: TGTGCCTGGAGTGAAGCTAGCAATCAGCCCCAGCATTTT. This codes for CAWSEASNQPQHF.

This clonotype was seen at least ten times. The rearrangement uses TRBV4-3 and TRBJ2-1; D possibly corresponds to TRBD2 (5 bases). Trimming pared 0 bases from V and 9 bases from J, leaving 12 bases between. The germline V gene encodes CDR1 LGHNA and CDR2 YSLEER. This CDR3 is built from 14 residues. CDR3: CASSQDLSEGEQFF. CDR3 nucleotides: TGCGCCAGCAGCCAAGATCTTAGCGAGGGTGAGCAGTTCTTC.

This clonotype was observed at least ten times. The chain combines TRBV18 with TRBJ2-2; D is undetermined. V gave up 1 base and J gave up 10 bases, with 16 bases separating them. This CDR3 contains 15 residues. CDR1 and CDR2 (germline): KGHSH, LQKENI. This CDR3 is CASSPRSRIGEELFF. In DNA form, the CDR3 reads TGTGCCAGCTCACCACGCTCAAGAATAGGCGAGGAGCTGTTTTTT. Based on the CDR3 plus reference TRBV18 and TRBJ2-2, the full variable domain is NAGVMQNPRHLVRRRGQEARLRCSPMKGHSHVYWYRQLPEEGLKFMVYLQKENIIDESGMPKERFSAEFPKEGPSILRIQQVVRGDSAAYFCASSPRSRIGEELFFGEGSRLTVL.

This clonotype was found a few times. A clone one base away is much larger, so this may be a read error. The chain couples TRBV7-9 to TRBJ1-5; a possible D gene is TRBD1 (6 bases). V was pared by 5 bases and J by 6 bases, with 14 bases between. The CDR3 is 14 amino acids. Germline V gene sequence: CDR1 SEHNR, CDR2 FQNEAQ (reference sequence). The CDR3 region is CASSLLGASQPQHF. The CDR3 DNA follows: TGTGCCAGCAGCCTACTGGGGGCAAGTCAGCCCCAGCATTTT.

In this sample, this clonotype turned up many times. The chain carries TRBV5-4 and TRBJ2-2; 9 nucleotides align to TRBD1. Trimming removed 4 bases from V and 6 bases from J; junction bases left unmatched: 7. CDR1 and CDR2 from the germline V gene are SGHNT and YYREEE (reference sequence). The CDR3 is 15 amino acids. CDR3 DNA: TGTGCCAGCAGCCTGTCCCGGGACAGGGCCGGGGAGCTGTTTTTT. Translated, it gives CASSLSRDRAGELFF.

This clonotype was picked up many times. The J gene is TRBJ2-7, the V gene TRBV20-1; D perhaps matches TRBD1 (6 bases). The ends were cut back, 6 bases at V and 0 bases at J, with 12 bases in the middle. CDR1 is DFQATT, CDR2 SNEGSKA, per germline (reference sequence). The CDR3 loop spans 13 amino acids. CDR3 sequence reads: CSAKGESSYEQYF. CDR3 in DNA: TGCAGTGCCAAGGGGGAGAGCTCCTACGAGCAGTACTTC.

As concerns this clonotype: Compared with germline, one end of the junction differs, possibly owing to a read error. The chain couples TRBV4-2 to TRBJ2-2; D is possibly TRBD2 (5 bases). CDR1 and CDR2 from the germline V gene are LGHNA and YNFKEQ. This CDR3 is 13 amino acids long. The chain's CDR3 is CAISPGISGELFF. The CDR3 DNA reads TGTGCCATCAGCCCCGGGATAAGCGGGGAGCTGTTTTTT.

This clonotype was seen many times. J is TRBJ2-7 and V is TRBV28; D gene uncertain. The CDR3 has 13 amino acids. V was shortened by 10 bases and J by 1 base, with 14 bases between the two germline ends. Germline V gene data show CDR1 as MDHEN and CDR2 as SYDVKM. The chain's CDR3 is CATTGPKSYEQYF. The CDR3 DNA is TGTGCCACAACCGGGCCGAAGTCCTACGAGCAGTACTTC.

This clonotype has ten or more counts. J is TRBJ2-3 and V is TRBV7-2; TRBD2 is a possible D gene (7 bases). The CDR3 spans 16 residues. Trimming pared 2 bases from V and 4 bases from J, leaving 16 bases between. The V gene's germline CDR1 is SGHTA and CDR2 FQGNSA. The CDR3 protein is CASSLSWGGRADTQYF. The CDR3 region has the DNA TGTGCCAGCAGCTTATCTTGGGGGGGGCGCGCAGATACGCAGTATTTT.

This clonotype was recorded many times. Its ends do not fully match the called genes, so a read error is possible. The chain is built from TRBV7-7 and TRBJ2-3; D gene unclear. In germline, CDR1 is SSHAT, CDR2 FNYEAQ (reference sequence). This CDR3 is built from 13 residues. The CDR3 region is CASSPGETDTQYF. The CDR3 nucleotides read TGTGCTAGCAGCCCAGGAGAGACAGATACGCAGTATTTT.

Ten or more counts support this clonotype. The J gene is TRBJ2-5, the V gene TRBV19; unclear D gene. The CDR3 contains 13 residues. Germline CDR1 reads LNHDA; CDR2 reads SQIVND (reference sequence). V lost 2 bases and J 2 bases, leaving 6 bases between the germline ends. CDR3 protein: CASSIRIQETQYF. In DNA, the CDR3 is TGTGCCAGTAGTATAAGGATACAAGAGACCCAGTACTTC.

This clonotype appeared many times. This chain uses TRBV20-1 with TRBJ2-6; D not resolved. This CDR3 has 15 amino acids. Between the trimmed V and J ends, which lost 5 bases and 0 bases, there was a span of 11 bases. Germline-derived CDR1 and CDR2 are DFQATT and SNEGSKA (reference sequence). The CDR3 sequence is CSASNSNSGANVLTF. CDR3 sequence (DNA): TGCAGTGCTTCAAATAGCAACTCTGGGGCCAACGTCCTGACTTTC.

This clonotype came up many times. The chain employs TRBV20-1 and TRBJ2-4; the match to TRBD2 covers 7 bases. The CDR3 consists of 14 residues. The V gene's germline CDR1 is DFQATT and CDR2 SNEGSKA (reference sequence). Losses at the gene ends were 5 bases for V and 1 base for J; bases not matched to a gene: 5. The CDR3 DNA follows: TGCAGTGCTCTGGGACTATTGGCCAAAAACATTCAGTACTTC. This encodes CSALGLLAKNIQYF.

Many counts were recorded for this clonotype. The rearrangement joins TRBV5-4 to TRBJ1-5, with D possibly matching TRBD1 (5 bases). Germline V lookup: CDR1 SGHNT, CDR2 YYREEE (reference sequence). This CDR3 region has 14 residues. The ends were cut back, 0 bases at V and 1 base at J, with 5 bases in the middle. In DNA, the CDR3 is TGTGCCAGCAGCTTGGGGGGGAGCAATCAGCCCCAGCATTTT. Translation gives CASSLGGSNQPQHF.

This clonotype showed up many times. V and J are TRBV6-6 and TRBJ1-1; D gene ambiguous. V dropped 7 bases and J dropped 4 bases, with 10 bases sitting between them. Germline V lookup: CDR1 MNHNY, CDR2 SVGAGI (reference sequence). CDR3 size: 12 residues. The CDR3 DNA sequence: TGTGCCAGCACTCATCGGGGCACTGAAGCTTTCTTT. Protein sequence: CASTHRGTEAFF.

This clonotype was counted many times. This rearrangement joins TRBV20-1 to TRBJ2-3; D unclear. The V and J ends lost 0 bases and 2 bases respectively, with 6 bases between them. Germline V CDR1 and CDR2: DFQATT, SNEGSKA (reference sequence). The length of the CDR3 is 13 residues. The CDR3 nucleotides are TGCAGTGCTAGAGACAGCATCACAGATACGCAGTATTTT. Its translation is CSARDSITDTQYF.

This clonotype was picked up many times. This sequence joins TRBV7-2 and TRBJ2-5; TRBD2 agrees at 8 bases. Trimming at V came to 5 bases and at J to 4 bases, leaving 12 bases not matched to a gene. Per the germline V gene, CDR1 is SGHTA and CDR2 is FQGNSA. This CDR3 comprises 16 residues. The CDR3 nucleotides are TGTGCCAGCAGCGCCTCGGGACTAGGGGGACGAGAGACCCAGTACTTC. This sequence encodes CASSASGLGGRETQYF.

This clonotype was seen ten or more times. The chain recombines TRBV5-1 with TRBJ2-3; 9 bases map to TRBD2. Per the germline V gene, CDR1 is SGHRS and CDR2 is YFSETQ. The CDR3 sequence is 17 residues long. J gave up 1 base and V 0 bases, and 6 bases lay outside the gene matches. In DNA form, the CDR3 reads TGCGCCAGCAGCTTGGCCGGGAGCGGGAGGCGCACAGATACGCAGTATTTT. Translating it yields CASSLAGSGRRTDTQYF.

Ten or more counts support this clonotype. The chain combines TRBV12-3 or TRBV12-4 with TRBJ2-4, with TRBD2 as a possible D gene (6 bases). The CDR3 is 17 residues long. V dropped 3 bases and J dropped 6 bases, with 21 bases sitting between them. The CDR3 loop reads CASSFRPTGGATNIQYF. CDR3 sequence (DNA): TGTGCCAGCAGTTTTAGACCAACCGGCGGGGCAACAAACATTCAGTACTTC.

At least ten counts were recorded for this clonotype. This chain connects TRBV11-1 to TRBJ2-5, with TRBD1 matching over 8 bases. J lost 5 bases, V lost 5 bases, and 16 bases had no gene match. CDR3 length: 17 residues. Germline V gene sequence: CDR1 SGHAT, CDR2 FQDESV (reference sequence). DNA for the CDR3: TGTGCCAGCAGCCCCAGGGGGCCCGGCTCCCTAGTGGAGACCCAGTACTTC. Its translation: CASSPRGPGSLVETQYF.